This entry features one T cell receptor (beta chain) sequence. This record belongs to a study of T cells expressing NK-cell markers. Overall study context: Seven donors tested HCMV-seropositive and one tested seronegative among the eight sequenced.

Germline CDR1 and CDR2: SGHTA and FQGNSA. This CDR3 region has 16 residues. TCRdb processed the 5' RACE reads again and assigns one entry to each CDR3 protein, with no DNA. Reported are about 380,000 distinct CDR3 sequences; the ten largest clones contain 5.2%. The sequenced sample was blood T cells: a sorted CD56 or NKG2C T cell subset, CD4+ or CD8+ T cells, or bulk PBMC T cells (not recorded which). V usage is TRBV7-2 and J usage is TRBJ2-1; TCRdb names TRBD1, which stays unverified in the absence of DNA. The TCR sequence derives from a man aged 18 to 69 in good health. The CDR3 is CASSRGGDRAYNEQFF.